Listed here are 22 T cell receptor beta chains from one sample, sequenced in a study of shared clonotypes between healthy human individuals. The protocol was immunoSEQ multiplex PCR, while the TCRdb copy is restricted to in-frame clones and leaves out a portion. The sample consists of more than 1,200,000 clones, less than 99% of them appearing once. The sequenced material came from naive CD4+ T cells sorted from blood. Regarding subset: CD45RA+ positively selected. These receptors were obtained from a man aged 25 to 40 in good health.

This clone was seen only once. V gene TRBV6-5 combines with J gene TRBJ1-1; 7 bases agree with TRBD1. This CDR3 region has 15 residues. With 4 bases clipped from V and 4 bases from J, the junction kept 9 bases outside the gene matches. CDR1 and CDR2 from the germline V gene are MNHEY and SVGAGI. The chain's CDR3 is CASSSTNRGRTEAFF. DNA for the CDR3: TGTGCCAGCAGTTCAACTAACAGGGGACGCACTGAAGCTTTCTTT.

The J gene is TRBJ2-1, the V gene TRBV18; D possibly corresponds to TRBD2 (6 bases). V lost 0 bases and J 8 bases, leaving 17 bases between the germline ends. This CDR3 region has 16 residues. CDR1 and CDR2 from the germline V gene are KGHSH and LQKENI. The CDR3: CASSPPVLANVDEQFF. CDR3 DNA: TGTGCCAGCTCACCACCGGTTCTAGCGAATGTCGATGAGCAGTTCTTC.

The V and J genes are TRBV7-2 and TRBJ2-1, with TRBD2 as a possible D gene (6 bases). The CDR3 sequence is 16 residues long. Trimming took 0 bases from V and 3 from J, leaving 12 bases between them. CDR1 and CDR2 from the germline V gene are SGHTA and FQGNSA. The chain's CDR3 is CASSLAGSGYYNEQFF. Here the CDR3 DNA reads TGTGCCAGCAGCTTAGCGGGTAGCGGCTACTACAATGAGCAGTTCTTC.

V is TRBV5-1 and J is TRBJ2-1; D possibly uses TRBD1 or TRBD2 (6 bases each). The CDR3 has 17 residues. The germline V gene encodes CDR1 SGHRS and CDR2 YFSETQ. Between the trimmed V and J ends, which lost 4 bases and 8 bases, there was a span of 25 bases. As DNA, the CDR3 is TGCGCCAGCAGCCCTGGCATAAAGTCGGGGGCTGGCGATGAGCAGTTCTTC. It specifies CASSPGIKSGAGDEQFF.

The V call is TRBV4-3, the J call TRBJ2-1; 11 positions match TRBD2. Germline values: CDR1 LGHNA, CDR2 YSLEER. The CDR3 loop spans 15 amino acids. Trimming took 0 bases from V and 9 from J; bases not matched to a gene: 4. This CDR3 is CASSQEGLAESEQFF. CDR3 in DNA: TGCGCCAGCAGCCAAGAGGGACTAGCGGAGAGTGAGCAGTTCTTC.

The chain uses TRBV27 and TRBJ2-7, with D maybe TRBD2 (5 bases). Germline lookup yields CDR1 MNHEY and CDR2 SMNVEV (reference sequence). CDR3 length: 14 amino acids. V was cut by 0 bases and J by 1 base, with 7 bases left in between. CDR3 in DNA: TGTGCCAGCAGTTTATCGAAGCGGTCCTACGAGCAGTACTTC. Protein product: CASSLSKRSYEQYF.

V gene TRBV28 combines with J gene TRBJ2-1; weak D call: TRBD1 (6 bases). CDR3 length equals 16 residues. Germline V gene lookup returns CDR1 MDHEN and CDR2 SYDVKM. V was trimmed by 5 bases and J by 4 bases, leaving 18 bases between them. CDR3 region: CASSPHTGTGYNEQFF. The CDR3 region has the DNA TGTGCCAGCAGTCCCCATACAGGGACCGGATACAATGAGCAGTTCTTC.

The CDR3 reads CASSVAALAGANVLTF. The CDR3 DNA is TGTGCCAGCAGCGTAGCCGCTCTTGCTGGGGCCAACGTCCTGACTTTC. The chain combines TRBV9 with TRBJ2-6, with D unclear. V lost 0 bases, J lost 2 bases, and 9 bases lay in between. The CDR3 sequence is 16 residues long. CDR1 is SGDLS and CDR2 is YYNGEE in the germline V gene.

The CDR3 region is CASSVGTSLYEQYF. The CDR3 bases are TGTGCCAGCAGCGTCGGGACTAGTCTCTACGAGCAGTACTTC. This sequence joins TRBV9 and TRBJ2-7; 8 nucleotides agree with TRBD2. This CDR3 region has 14 residues. Germline CDR1 and CDR2: SGDLS and YYNGEE. Germline trimming cut 2 bases from V and 3 bases from J; bases unmatched to any gene: 4.

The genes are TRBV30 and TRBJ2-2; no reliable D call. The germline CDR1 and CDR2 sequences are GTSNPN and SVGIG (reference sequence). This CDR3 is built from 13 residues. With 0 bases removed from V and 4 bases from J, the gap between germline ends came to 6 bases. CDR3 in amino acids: CAWSVVGTGELFF. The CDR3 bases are TGTGCCTGGAGTGTTGTCGGCACCGGGGAGCTGTTTTTT.

The CDR3 DNA is TGTGCCAGCAAGGACAGGGGAACTACGAAGCAGTACTTC. This sequence encodes CASKDRGTTKQYF. V is TRBV28 and J is TRBJ2-7, with TRBD1 matching over 9 bases. The CDR3 has 13 amino acids. Germline-derived CDR1 and CDR2 are MDHEN and SYDVKM. After removal of 7 bases from V and 8 bases from J, the junction contained 9 bases not matched to a gene.

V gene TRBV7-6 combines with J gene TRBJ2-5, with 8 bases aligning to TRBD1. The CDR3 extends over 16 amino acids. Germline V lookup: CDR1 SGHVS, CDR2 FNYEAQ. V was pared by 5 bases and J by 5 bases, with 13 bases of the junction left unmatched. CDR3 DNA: TGTGCCAGCAGCCCAACAGCACAGGGGGTGGGGGAGACCCAGTACTTC. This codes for CASSPTAQGVGETQYF.

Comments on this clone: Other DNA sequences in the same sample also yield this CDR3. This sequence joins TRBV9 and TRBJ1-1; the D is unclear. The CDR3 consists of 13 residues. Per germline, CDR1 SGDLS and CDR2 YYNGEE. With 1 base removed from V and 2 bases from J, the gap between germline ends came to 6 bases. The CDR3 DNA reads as TGTGCCAGCAGCGTAACACCTAACACTGAAGCTTTCTTT. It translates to CASSVTPNTEAFF.

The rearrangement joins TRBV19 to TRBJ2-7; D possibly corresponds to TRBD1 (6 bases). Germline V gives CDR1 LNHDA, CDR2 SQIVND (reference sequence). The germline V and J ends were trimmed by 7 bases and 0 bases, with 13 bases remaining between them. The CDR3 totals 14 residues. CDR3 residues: CASTPDSYSYEQYF. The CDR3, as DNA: TGTGCCAGTACCCCGGACAGCTACTCCTACGAGCAGTACTTC.

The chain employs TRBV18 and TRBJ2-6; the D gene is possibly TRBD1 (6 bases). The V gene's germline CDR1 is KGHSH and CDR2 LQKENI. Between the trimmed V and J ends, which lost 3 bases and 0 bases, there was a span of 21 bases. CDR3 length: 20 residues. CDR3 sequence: CASSPVPWQGYSSGANVLTF. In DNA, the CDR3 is TGTGCCAGCTCACCGGTCCCCTGGCAGGGGTATTCCTCTGGGGCCAACGTCCTGACTTTC.

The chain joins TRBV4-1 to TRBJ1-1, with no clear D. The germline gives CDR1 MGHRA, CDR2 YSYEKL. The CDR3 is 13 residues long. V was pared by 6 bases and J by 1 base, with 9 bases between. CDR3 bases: TGCGCCAGCAGTTTGACGGCGAACACTGAAGCTTTCTTT. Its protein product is CASSLTANTEAFF.

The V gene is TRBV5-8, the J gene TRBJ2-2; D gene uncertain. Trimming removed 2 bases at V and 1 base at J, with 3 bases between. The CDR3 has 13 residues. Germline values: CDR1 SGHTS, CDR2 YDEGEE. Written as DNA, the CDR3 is TGTGCCAGCAGCTTCCTGAACACCGGGGAGCTGTTTTTT. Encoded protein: CASSFLNTGELFF.

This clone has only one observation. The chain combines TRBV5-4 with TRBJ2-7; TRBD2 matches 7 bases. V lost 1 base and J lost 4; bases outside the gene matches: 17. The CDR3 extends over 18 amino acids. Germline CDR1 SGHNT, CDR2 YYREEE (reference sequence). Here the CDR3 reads CASSLFALPGGSSYEQYF. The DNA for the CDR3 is TGTGCCAGCAGCTTGTTTGCTCTCCCTGGCGGGAGTTCGTACGAGCAGTACTTC.

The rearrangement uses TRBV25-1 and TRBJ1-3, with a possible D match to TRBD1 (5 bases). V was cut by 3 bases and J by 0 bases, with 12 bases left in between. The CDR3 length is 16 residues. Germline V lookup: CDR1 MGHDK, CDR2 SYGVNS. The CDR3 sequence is CASSEPGLSSGNTIYF. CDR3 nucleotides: TGTGCCAGCAGTGAGCCAGGGTTGTCCTCTGGAAACACCATATATTTT.

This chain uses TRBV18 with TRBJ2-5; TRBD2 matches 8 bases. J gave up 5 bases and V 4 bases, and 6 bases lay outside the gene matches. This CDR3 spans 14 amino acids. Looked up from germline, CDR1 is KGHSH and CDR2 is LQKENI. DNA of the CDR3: TGTGCCAGCTCACAACGGGAGGGTCCTGAGACCCAGTACTTC. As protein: CASSQREGPETQYF. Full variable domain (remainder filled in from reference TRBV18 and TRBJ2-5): NAGVMQNPRHLVRRRGQEARLRCSPMKGHSHVYWYRQLPEEGLKFMVYLQKENIIDESGMPKERFSAEFPKEGPSILRIQQVVRGDSAAYFCASSQREGPETQYFGPGTRLLVL.

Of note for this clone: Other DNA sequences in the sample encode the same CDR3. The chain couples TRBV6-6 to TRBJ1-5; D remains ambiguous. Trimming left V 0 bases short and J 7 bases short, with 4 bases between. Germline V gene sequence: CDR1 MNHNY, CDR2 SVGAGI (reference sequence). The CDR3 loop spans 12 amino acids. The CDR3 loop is CASSYSRQPQHF. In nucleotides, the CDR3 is TGTGCCAGCAGTTACTCGAGGCAGCCCCAGCATTTT.

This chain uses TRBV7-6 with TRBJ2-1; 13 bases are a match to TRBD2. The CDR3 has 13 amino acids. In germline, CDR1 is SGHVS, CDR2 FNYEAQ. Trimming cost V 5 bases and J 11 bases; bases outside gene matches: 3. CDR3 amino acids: CASSLLAGGQQFF. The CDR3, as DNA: TGTGCCAGCAGCCTACTAGCGGGAGGGCAGCAGTTCTTC. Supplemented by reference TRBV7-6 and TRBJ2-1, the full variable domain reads GAGVSQSPRYKVTKRGQDVALRCDPISGHVSLYWYRQALGQGPEFLTYFNYEAQQDKSGLPNDRFSAERPEGSISTLTIQRTEQRDSAMYRCASSLLAGGQQFFGPGTRLTVL.